This note documents a single TCR beta chain sequence. Assay used: immunoSEQ multiplex PCR; TCRdb lists only in-frame clones, some missing. The sample gives approximately 300,000 clones, roughly 90% of which show up once; around 11% is in the top ten. The CDR3 spans 22 residues. V lost 3 bases and J lost 4, with 36 bases in between. Looked up from germline, CDR1 is LNHNV and CDR2 is YYDKDF (reference sequence). This sample stems from a study of blood T cell repertoires in COVID-19. What was sequenced was peripheral blood. V gene TRBV15 combines with J gene TRBJ2-5; D perhaps matches TRBD2 (5 bases). This receptor was identified in a woman aged 25 to 39 with COVID-19, enrolled during active disease. CDR3 DNA sequence: TGTGCCACCAGCAGGGCCGACTGGGGATCAGGAGCGGCACAAGGCCCCCCAGAGACCCAGTACTTC. This encodes CATSRADWGSGAAQGPPETQYF.